This T cell receptor beta chain was profiled in a study of control samples from healthy donors and cancer patients. The CDR3 totals 22 residues. Germline CDR1 is LGHNA and CDR2 is YNFKEQ. V was trimmed by 3 bases and J by 0 bases, leaving 27 bases between them. Measured with immunoSEQ multiplex PCR; TCRdb has only the in-frame clones, and not every one. The table includes about 160,000 clones, around 93% detected once. Sequenced material: blood. This sequence originates from a woman in her sixties or seventies in good health. The chain combines TRBV4-2 with TRBJ2-6; a possible D gene is TRBD2 (8 bases). CDR3 nucleotides: TGTGCCAGCAGCCAGACCCGAGCGGGCGGGGGGACAGAGCTCTCTGGGGCCAACGTCCTGACTTTC. It encodes CASSQTRAGGGTELSGANVLTF.